The entry below describes one T cell receptor beta chain. Assay: immunoSEQ multiplex PCR; the TCRdb copy retains only in-frame clones and omits some. The repertoire includes approximately 300,000 clones, 92% of them detected once, and less than 20% sits in the top ten. Researchers sorted participants into cohorts using their self-reported clinical history. The sample comes from a study of blood T cell repertoires in COVID-19. Trimming shortened V by 0 bases and J by 9 bases, and 9 bases separated the two germline ends. CDR3 length equals 12 residues. CDR1 is LGHNA, CDR2 YNFKEQ, per germline. The clonotype originates from a woman under 40 who had recovered from COVID-19. Sequences were obtained from PBMCs or T cells enriched from blood (not recorded which). The chain joins TRBV4-2 to TRBJ2-7; D is unresolved. The CDR3 reads CASSQDSSTQYF. CDR3 DNA sequence: TGTGCCAGCAGCCAAGATTCAAGCACGCAGTACTTC.